This section outlines one TCR beta chain sequence together with its context. This sample stems from a study of blood T cell repertoires in COVID-19. Study in general: The United States, Italy and Spain were the sources of the acute and convalescent COVID-19 samples. From T cells, B-cell-depleted T cells, or PBMCs came the material, which was cDNA or gDNA.

The V gene lost 0 bases and the J gene lost 7 bases, with 18 bases spanning the gap. The CDR3 covers 16 residues. The germline gives CDR1 LNHDA, CDR2 SQIVND (reference sequence). Individuals drawn from approximately 22 US areas were roughly 18 to 95 years old. Grouping used clinical history reported by participants in a survey and questionnaire. The data were produced by immunoSEQ multiplex PCR, yet TCRdb's version contains in-frame clones alone and is incomplete. The sample holds 100,000 to 150,000 clones; around 80% are singletons and the top ten take 2% to 2.5%. The receptor's source is a middle-aged man with acute COVID-19. The chain combines TRBV19 with TRBJ1-2; TRBD1 might be the D (5 bases). Specimen: PBMCs or T cells enriched from blood (not recorded which). The CDR3 bases are TGTGCCAGTAGTATAGATCCGCAGGGAGGGGCTGGTGGCTACACCTTC. As protein: CASSIDPQGGAGGYTF. Supplemented by reference TRBV19 and TRBJ1-2, the full variable domain reads DGGITQSPKYLFRKEGQNVTLSCEQNLNHDAMYWYRQDPGQGLRLIYYSQIVNDFQKGDIAEGYSVSREKKESFPLTVTSAQKNPTAFYLCASSIDPQGGAGGYTFGSGTRLTVV.